The present TCR beta chain was sequenced within a study of shared clonotypes between healthy human individuals. Sorted-subset replicate PCR reactions contained 150 to 200 ng DNA, corresponding to approximately 30,000 T cell genomes. Some clones are missing from TCRdb's copy, which holds only in-frame ones; the method was immunoSEQ multiplex PCR. The sample has 2 million to 2.5 million clones, 90% to 95% seen once. Study findings and constraints: Since donors were few, the genetic and exposure-history diversity represented was limited.

This clone was seen only once. Its target is unknown. This TCR was recovered from a man aged 18 to 30 in good health. Some clones in this sample may be carry-over from other donors' samples. Specimen: naive CD4+ T cells from PBMCs. The subset denotes: CD45RA+ positively selected.

In DNA form, the CDR3 reads TGCGCCAGCAGCCAAGACGGGACACAAGTACGGGAGACCCAGTACTTC. Translation: CASSQDGTQVRETQYF. The chain has TRBV4-1 and TRBJ2-5; D might be TRBD1 (6 bases). Germline CDR1 and CDR2: MGHRA and YSYEKL. Trimming removed 0 bases from V and 5 bases from J, with 16 bases in between. The CDR3 runs 16 residues.